This entry describes one TCR beta chain. Its antigen is undetermined. The source of the sample is a study of T cells expressing NK-cell markers. Study-level background: The sequencing cohort of eight donors included seven HCMV-seropositive individuals and one seronegative individual.

TCRdb reprocessed the 5' RACE reads, with one entry per CDR3 protein and no DNA. Here the sample table reports about 460,000 distinct CDR3 sequences. Findings and limits, study-wide: Also leading the CD3+CD56-NKG2C+ fraction in a few donors were these clonotypes. Of CD8+ T cells, about 1.0-8% belonged to dominant NKG2C+ clonotypes in several donors.

Sequenced: blood T cells: a sorted CD56 or NKG2C T cell subset, CD4+ or CD8+ T cells, or bulk PBMC T cells (not recorded which). The TCR originated in a woman aged 50 to 60 in good health.

The CDR3: CASARQGASEKLFF. V is TRBV5-1 and J is TRBJ1-4; the TRBD1 assignment by TCRdb is unverifiable without DNA. There are 14 residues in the CDR3. Germline V gives CDR1 SGHRS, CDR2 YFSETQ.